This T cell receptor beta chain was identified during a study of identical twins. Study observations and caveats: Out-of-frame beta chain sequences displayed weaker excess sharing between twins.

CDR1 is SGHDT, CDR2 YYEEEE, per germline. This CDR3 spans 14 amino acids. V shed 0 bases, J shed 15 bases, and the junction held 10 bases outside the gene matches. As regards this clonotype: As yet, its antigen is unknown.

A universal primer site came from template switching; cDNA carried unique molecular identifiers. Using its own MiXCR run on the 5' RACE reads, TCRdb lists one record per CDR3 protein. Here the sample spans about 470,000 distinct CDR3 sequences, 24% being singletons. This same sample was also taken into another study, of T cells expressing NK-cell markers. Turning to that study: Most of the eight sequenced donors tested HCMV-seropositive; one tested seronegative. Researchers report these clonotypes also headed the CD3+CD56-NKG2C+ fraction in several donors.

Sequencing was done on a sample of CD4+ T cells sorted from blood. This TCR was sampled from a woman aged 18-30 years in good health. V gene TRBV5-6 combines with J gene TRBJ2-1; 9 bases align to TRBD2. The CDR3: CASSLVGSGRNLFF. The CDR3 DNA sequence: TGTGCCAGCAGCTTGGTGGGAAGCGGGAGGAACCTGTTCTTC.